This passage covers 15 T cell receptor beta chains from one sample sequenced in a study of T cells after yellow fever vaccination. TCRdb called the 5' RACE reads again in MiXCR, with one record for every CDR3 protein. This table holds just under 600,000 distinct CDR3 sequences, about 14% found once. The source material was PBMCs, sampled on the day of the yellow fever booster vaccination. The receptors derive from a man between 25 and 39 years old who received the YFV17D yellow fever vaccine.

This clonotype was counted a few times. CDR3 region: CASSLSGGVNQPQHF. As DNA, the CDR3 is TGTGCCAGCAGTTTGAGTGGGGGGGTCAATCAGCCCCAGCATTTT. This chain uses TRBV28 with TRBJ1-5, with D possibly matching TRBD1 (5 bases). CDR1 and CDR2 (germline): MDHEN, SYDVKM. The CDR3 spans 15 residues. Trimming removed 3 bases at V and 3 bases at J, with 12 bases between.

Only a few counts were recorded for this clonotype. J is TRBJ2-5 and V is TRBV5-1; D uncertain. Germline V gene sequence: CDR1 SGHRS, CDR2 YFSETQ. V was shortened by 5 bases and J by 0 bases, with 14 bases between the two germline ends. CDR3 size: 15 residues. In nucleotides, the CDR3 is TGCGCCAGCAGGAATTTCATGGGGTACCAAGAGACCCAGTACTTC. Its translation: CASRNFMGYQETQYF.

The chain employs TRBV20-1 and TRBJ1-5; weak D call: TRBD1 (5 bases). Trimming took 1 base from V and 2 from J, leaving 12 bases between them. Germline V gene sequence: CDR1 DFQATT, CDR2 SNEGSKA (reference sequence). The CDR3 totals 15 residues. CDR3 nucleotides: TGCAGTGCTAGAGCAGGGCCGCGGGGCAATCAGCCCCAGCATTTT. Its translation is CSARAGPRGNQPQHF.

The chain is built from TRBV20-1 and TRBJ2-1; 7 nucleotides line up with TRBD2. The germline gives CDR1 DFQATT, CDR2 SNEGSKA (reference sequence). Trimming removed 7 bases from V and 9 bases from J; junction bases left unmatched: 12. This CDR3 is built from 13 residues. The CDR3 sequence is CSEIGLGEVEQFF. CDR3 DNA sequence: TGCAGTGAAATTGGACTAGGGGAGGTTGAGCAGTTCTTC.

This clonotype was observed a handful of times. The DNA of the CDR3 is TGTGCCAGCAGCCAACGGCTAGCGGGAAAAGAGACCCAGTACTTC. The encoded protein is CASSQRLAGKETQYF. The chain has TRBV3-1 and TRBJ2-5; 9 nucleotides align to TRBD2. Trimming removed 2 bases from V and 3 bases from J; junction bases left unmatched: 4. CDR3 length: 15 amino acids. Germline CDR1 reads LGHDT; CDR2 reads YNNKEL (reference sequence).

CDR3 nucleotides: TGTGCCAGCAGTCCCCGTGCACCCACTCGAGCTTTCTTT. As protein: CASSPRAPTRAFF. J is TRBJ1-1 and V is TRBV6-1, with D unresolved. V was cut by 5 bases and J by 10 bases, with 17 bases left in between. From germline, CDR1 is MNHNS and CDR2 SASEGT. CDR3 length equals 13 residues.

The chain has TRBV4-2 and TRBJ2-2; D tentatively fits TRBD1 or TRBD2 (10 bases each). The CDR3 is 21 amino acids. Between the trimmed V and J ends, which lost 2 bases and 3 bases, there was a span of 28 bases. Germline lookup yields CDR1 LGHNA and CDR2 YNFKEQ. CDR3 sequence reads: CASSQLPGQGTSGRDTGELFF. DNA for the CDR3: TGTGCCAGCAGCCAACTACCGGGACAGGGGACAAGCGGGAGGGACACCGGGGAGCTGTTTTTT.

This clonotype was seen more than once but under ten times. This chain links TRBV20-1 with TRBJ2-1; 7 positions match TRBD2. Germline values: CDR1 DFQATT, CDR2 SNEGSKA (reference sequence). The CDR3 length is 15 residues. Germline trimming cut 1 base from V and 6 bases from J; bases unmatched to any gene: 9. The CDR3 DNA is TGCAGTGCTAGAGCACTAGCGAGGAGGGGCAATGAGCAGTTCTTC. This gives the protein CSARALARRGNEQFF.

This chain links TRBV5-4 with TRBJ2-1; the D is unclear. Between the trimmed V and J ends, which lost 4 bases and 8 bases, there was a span of 13 bases. CDR3 size: 13 residues. Germline CDR1 is SGHNT and CDR2 is YYREEE (reference sequence). The CDR3 DNA follows: TGTGCCAGCAGCCCCGACAAATCCCATGAGCAGTTCTTC. It translates to CASSPDKSHEQFF.

The chain recombines TRBV5-1 with TRBJ2-1, with TRBD1 identical over 10 bases. The CDR3 is made up of 12 amino acids. Germline-derived CDR1 and CDR2 are SGHRS and YFSETQ. The V segment lost 9 bases and the J segment 5 bases; nucleotides outside the gene matches: 2. The CDR3, as DNA: TGCGCCACCGGGACAGGGGACAATGAGCAGTTCTTC. Amino acids: CATGTGDNEQFF. Filled out from reference TRBV5-1 and TRBJ2-1, the complete variable domain reads KAGVTQTPRYLIKTRGQQVTLSCSPISGHRSVSWYQQTPGQGLQFLFEYFSETQRNKGNFPGRFSGRQFSNSRSEMNVSTLELGDSALYLCATGTGDNEQFFGPGTRLTVL.

The chain has TRBV27 and TRBJ2-5; D ambiguous. Trimming left V 5 bases short and J 5 bases short, with 15 bases between. Germline CDR1 reads MNHEY; CDR2 reads SMNVEV (reference sequence). The CDR3 loop spans 14 amino acids. The CDR3 DNA reads as TGTGCCAGCAGTACCAGGACGGCCACGGAGACCCAGTACTTC. It is translated as CASSTRTATETQYF.

The chain has TRBV20-1 and TRBJ2-7, with D uncertain. CDR1 DFQATT and CDR2 SNEGSKA come from the germline V gene (reference sequence). Between the trimmed V and J ends, which lost 0 bases and 0 bases, there was a span of 9 bases. This CDR3 region has 14 residues. CDR3 protein: CSARDLPGSYEQYF. The DNA of the CDR3 is TGCAGTGCTAGAGATCTGCCGGGCTCCTACGAGCAGTACTTC.

The rearrangement uses TRBV28 and TRBJ2-7, with 8 bases matching TRBD2. Unmatched junction bases numbered 7, after V lost 3 bases and J lost 12 bases. The CDR3 has 12 residues. The germline gives CDR1 MDHEN, CDR2 SYDVKM. CDR3 bases: TGTGCCAGCAGTTTGCTCCGGGAGGGTCGGTACTTC. Translating it yields CASSLLREGRYF.

This sequence joins TRBV7-2 and TRBJ2-3, with TRBD2 matching 7 bases. The CDR3 is 15 amino acids. Germline CDR1 and CDR2: SGHTA and FQGNSA. With V trimmed by 4 bases and J by 4 bases, 8 bases remained unmatched. This CDR3 is CASSSGLAESDTQYF. The CDR3, as DNA: TGTGCCAGCAGCTCCGGGCTAGCGGAATCAGATACGCAGTATTTT. The entire variable domain, with the rest obtained from reference TRBV7-2 and TRBJ2-3, is as follows: GAGVSQSPSNKVTEKGKDVELRCDPISGHTALYWYRQSLGQGLEFLIYFQGNSAPDKSGLPSDRFSAERTGGSVSTLTIQRTQQEDSAVYLCASSSGLAESDTQYFGPGTRLTVL.

This clonotype was found a few times. The chain recombines TRBV15 with TRBJ2-1; tentatively, D is TRBD2 (5 bases). V dropped 1 base and J dropped 6 bases, with 10 bases sitting between them. CDR1 LNHNV and CDR2 YYDKDF come from the germline V gene (reference sequence). The CDR3 loop spans 14 amino acids. CDR3 DNA: TGTGCCACCAGCAGAGCCTTCGAGGGCAATGAGCAGTTCTTC. Amino acid sequence: CATSRAFEGNEQFF. Together with reference TRBV15 and TRBJ2-1, the CDR3 gives the full variable domain: DAMVIQNPRYQVTQFGKPVTLSCSQTLNHNVMYWYQQKSSQAPKLLFHYYDKDFNNEADTPDNFQSRRPNTSFCFLDIRSPGLGDTAMYLCATSRAFEGNEQFFGPGTRLTVL.